The 12 T cell receptor beta chains presented below share a single source sample, sequenced in a study of T cell responses to AZD1222 COVID-19 vaccine. Sequencing used immunoSEQ multiplex PCR; TCRdb keeps in-frame clones, though not all of them. Of about 150,000 clones listed, 80% to 90% were seen once; the top ten hold approximately 8%. The input for sequencing was peripheral blood, taken on day 0 of AZD1222 vaccination. The receptor set was obtained from an adult in good health.

The chain joins TRBV10-3 to TRBJ2-1, with 11 bases matching TRBD2. With 7 bases clipped from V and 2 bases from J, the junction kept 7 bases outside the gene matches. Looked up from germline, CDR1 is ENHRY and CDR2 is SYGVKD. The CDR3 is made up of 16 amino acids. CDR3 in amino acids: CAITSGLAETYNEQFF. The CDR3 DNA is TGTGCCATCACATCGGGACTAGCGGAGACCTACAATGAGCAGTTCTTC.

V gene TRBV3-1 (or the pseudogene TRBV3-2) combines with J gene TRBJ1-4, with no clear D. Trimming stripped 6 bases from V and 8 bases from J, with 16 bases between. The CDR3 extends over 14 amino acids. CDR1 LGHDT and CDR2 YNNKEL come from the germline V gene (reference sequence). The CDR3 DNA reads as TGTGCCAGCAGACGGGTGGACCGCGGGGAAAAACTGTTTTTT. It encodes CASRRVDRGEKLFF.

The chain combines TRBV28 with TRBJ1-2; TRBD1 is a possible D gene (6 bases). Germline V gene data show CDR1 as MDHEN and CDR2 as SYDVKM. V was cut by 6 bases and J by 4 bases, with 15 bases left in between. The CDR3 runs 14 residues. In DNA, the CDR3 is TGTGCCAGCAGCCAATGGGGGGCCAGCTATGGCTACACCTTC. Translating gives CASSQWGASYGYTF.

The genes are TRBV3-1 (or the pseudogene TRBV3-2) and TRBJ2-3; D is unclear. The V end lost 0 bases, the J end lost 7 bases, and 8 bases lay between the germline ends. Germline CDR1 and CDR2: LGHDT and YNNKEL (reference sequence). CDR3 length: 13 residues. The CDR3 sequence is CASSQDPPHTQYF. CDR3 nucleotides: TGTGCCAGCAGCCAAGATCCCCCCCATACGCAGTATTTT.

V gene TRBV7-6 combines with J gene TRBJ2-5; D is unclear. The V gene's germline CDR1 is SGHVS and CDR2 FNYEAQ. The CDR3 covers 12 residues. Trimming cost V 1 base and J 4 bases, with 4 bases left between them. The CDR3 is CASSLVGETQYF. In DNA form, the CDR3 reads TGTGCCAGCAGCTTAGTGGGAGAGACCCAGTACTTC.

The chain is built from TRBV6-1 and TRBJ1-4; TRBD1 might be the D (5 bases). Germline CDR1 and CDR2: MNHNS and SASEGT. The CDR3 spans 14 residues. The V gene lost 3 bases and the J gene lost 8 bases, with 13 bases spanning the gap. The CDR3 loop reads CASSDTGGREKLFF. Written as DNA, the CDR3 is TGTGCCAGCAGTGACACGGGGGGTAGGGAAAAACTGTTTTTT.

The chain uses TRBV5-4 and TRBJ2-6; tentative D call: TRBD1 (6 bases). The CDR3 runs to 17 residues. V lost 0 bases, J lost 0 bases, and 10 bases lay in between. From germline, CDR1 is SGHNT and CDR2 YYREEE (reference sequence). The CDR3 region is CASSLAGGVSGANVLTF. The DNA for the CDR3 is TGTGCCAGCAGCTTGGCTGGGGGCGTCTCTGGGGCCAACGTCCTGACTTTC.

This chain connects TRBV5-1 to TRBJ1-1, with D tentatively TRBD1 (5 bases). V was trimmed by 3 bases and J by 3 bases, leaving 21 bases between them. CDR3 length: 17 amino acids. The germline V gene has CDR1 SGHRS and CDR2 YFSETQ. CDR3 DNA sequence: TGCGCCAGCAGCTCCTCGTGGTCTACAGGCGGTCACACTGAAGCTTTCTTT. This codes for CASSSSWSTGGHTEAFF.

The V call is TRBV10-1, the J call TRBJ2-1; maybe TRBD2 (6 bases). The CDR3 extends over 15 amino acids. Germline-derived CDR1 and CDR2 are WNHNN and SYGVQD (reference sequence). V dropped 10 bases and J dropped 12 bases, with 28 bases sitting between them. CDR3 sequence reads: CATSPGASGGNRQFF. The CDR3 DNA reads TGCGCCACCTCCCCCGGGGCTTCGGGCGGGAATCGGCAGTTCTTC.

The chain is built from TRBV19 and TRBJ1-2, with unresolved D. Germline V gene data show CDR1 as LNHDA and CDR2 as SQIVND (reference sequence). The CDR3 extends over 16 amino acids. V was pared by 3 bases and J by 0 bases, with 14 bases between. The CDR3 DNA reads as TGTGCCAGTAGTATTATAGGCAACATCCCTAACTATGGCTACACCTTC. It translates to CASSIIGNIPNYGYTF.

This clone was counted between two and nine times. The chain employs TRBV12-3 or TRBV12-4 and TRBJ2-7; no reliable D call. CDR3 length: 13 amino acids. Trimming removed 3 bases from V and 9 bases from J, with 15 bases in between. The CDR3 loop reads CASSFQTSLGQYF. CDR3 DNA sequence: TGTGCCAGCAGTTTTCAGACGTCCCTAGGGCAGTACTTC.

This clone turned up a few times. The genes are TRBV6-5 and TRBJ1-6; possible D gene TRBD1, 5 bases. The V end was cut by 2 bases, the J end by 7 bases, with 12 bases between. The CDR3 consists of 15 residues. Germline lookup yields CDR1 MNHEY and CDR2 SVGAGI. CDR3 in amino acids: CASSYQTEGNSPLHF. The CDR3 region has the DNA TGTGCCAGCAGTTACCAGACAGAGGGGAATTCACCCCTCCACTTT.